These 26 T cell receptor beta chains were all obtained from the same sample, sequenced in a study of blood T cell repertoires in COVID-19. Assay used: immunoSEQ multiplex PCR; TCRdb lists only in-frame clones, some missing. The top ten clones hold 8.4% of a sample with approximately 130,000 clones, 81% of them seen once. Material: peripheral blood. The source is a woman aged 55-70 years with active or convalescent COVID-19.

The V gene is TRBV15, the J gene TRBJ1-1; D is perhaps TRBD1 (6 bases). The germline V gene encodes CDR1 LNHNV and CDR2 YYDKDF (reference sequence). Trimming left V 5 bases short and J 3 bases short, with 10 bases between. The CDR3 has 13 amino acids. The CDR3, as DNA: TGTGCCACCAGCGAACGACAGGACACTGAAGCTTTCTTT. Encoded protein: CATSERQDTEAFF. Looking up the rest from reference TRBV15 and TRBJ1-1 gives the full variable domain: DAMVIQNPRYQVTQFGKPVTLSCSQTLNHNVMYWYQQKSSQAPKLLFHYYDKDFNNEADTPDNFQSRRPNTSFCFLDIRSPGLGDTAMYLCATSERQDTEAFFGQGTRLTVV.

The V gene is TRBV28, the J gene TRBJ1-5; 10 bases match TRBD1. V lost 8 bases, J lost 6 bases, and 4 bases stayed unmatched. Germline-derived CDR1 and CDR2 are MDHEN and SYDVKM. The CDR3 loop spans 13 amino acids. The CDR3 DNA reads as TGTGCCAGCTGCGACAGGGGGCGTCAGCCCCAGCATTTT. This codes for CASCDRGRQPQHF.

The chain has TRBV29-1 and TRBJ1-1; TRBD1 aligns across 10 bases. Trimming removed 4 bases from V and 7 bases from J; junction bases left unmatched: 3. There are 12 residues in the CDR3. Germline loops: CDR1 SQVTM, CDR2 ANQGSEA. The CDR3 here is CSVVGQGDEAFF. CDR3 DNA: TGCAGCGTTGTAGGACAGGGGGATGAAGCTTTCTTT.

The V gene is TRBV6-2 or TRBV6-3, the J gene TRBJ2-2; 9 bases align to TRBD2. Germline-derived CDR1 and CDR2 are MNHEY and SVGEGT. The CDR3 loop spans 18 amino acids. V shed 0 bases and J 8 bases; nucleotides not matched to a gene: 13. CDR3 in DNA: TGTGCCAGCAGTTACTCCCTGCGTAGCGGGAGTTTGGGAGGGGAGCTGTTTTTT. This encodes CASSYSLRSGSLGGELFF.

The chain links TRBV5-1 to TRBJ1-1; 9 nucleotides match TRBD1. The CDR3 is made up of 15 amino acids. The germline V gene has CDR1 SGHRS and CDR2 YFSETQ. V gave up 4 bases and J gave up 4 bases; unmatched junction bases: 8. CDR3 in DNA: TGCGCCAGCAGCGGTGCGACAGGGGGAAGCACTGAAGCTTTCTTT. As protein: CASSGATGGSTEAFF.

The chain uses TRBV5-1 and TRBJ2-5; no definite D call. Between the trimmed V and J ends, which lost 1 base and 2 bases, there was a span of 12 bases. Germline CDR1 and CDR2: SGHRS and YFSETQ. The CDR3 runs 15 residues. CDR3 sequence reads: CASSLSPGWQETQYF. Written as DNA, the CDR3 is TGCGCCAGCAGCTTGTCTCCGGGTTGGCAAGAGACCCAGTACTTC.

The rearrangement uses TRBV4-2 and TRBJ2-2, with 14 bases lining up with TRBD2. The CDR3 has 20 amino acids. From germline, CDR1 is LGHNA and CDR2 YNFKEQ. With V trimmed by 0 bases and J by 7 bases, 13 bases remained unmatched. CDR3 sequence (DNA): TGTGCCAGCAGCCAAGAGTGGCTCGGACTAGCGGGGGGCCTTGGCGGGGAGCTGTTTTTT. Amino acids: CASSQEWLGLAGGLGGELFF.

The chain combines TRBV18 with TRBJ2-2, with 8 positions matching TRBD1. The CDR3 totals 15 residues. V was pared by 3 bases and J by 2 bases, with 2 bases of the junction left unmatched. The germline gives CDR1 KGHSH, CDR2 LQKENI. CDR3 protein: CASSPTGVNTGELFF. The CDR3 coding sequence is TGTGCCAGCTCACCGACAGGGGTCAACACCGGGGAGCTGTTTTTT.

The rearrangement uses TRBV6-5 and TRBJ1-1; no firm D call. The CDR3 extends over 15 amino acids. The V and J ends lost 2 bases and 0 bases respectively, with 10 bases between them. CDR1 is MNHEY, CDR2 SVGAGI, per germline. CDR3 residues: CASSYREGLNTEAFF. Here the CDR3 DNA reads TGTGCCAGCAGTTACCGGGAAGGGCTGAACACTGAAGCTTTCTTT.

The chain couples TRBV20-1 to TRBJ2-1; D not certain. This CDR3 has 11 residues. Germline-derived CDR1 and CDR2 are DFQATT and SNEGSKA (reference sequence). V was clipped by 6 bases and J by 4 bases, with 7 bases between them. The CDR3 protein is CSAIHYNEQFF. The CDR3 nucleotides read TGCAGTGCCATACATTACAATGAGCAGTTCTTC.

This sequence joins TRBV10-3 and TRBJ1-1; TRBD1 aligns across 7 bases. The CDR3 runs to 15 residues. CDR1 is ENHRY and CDR2 is SYGVKD in the germline V gene. The V and J ends lost 4 bases and 4 bases, in that order; junction bases with no gene match: 9. This chain's CDR3 is CAISVAGGKGTEAFF. In DNA form, the CDR3 reads TGTGCCATCAGTGTGGCAGGGGGTAAGGGCACTGAAGCTTTCTTT.

J is TRBJ1-2 and V is TRBV28, with a tentative D call TRBD1 (5 bases). CDR3 length: 13 amino acids. Germline assignment: CDR1 MDHEN and CDR2 SYDVKM. With 3 bases removed from V and 7 bases from J, the gap between germline ends came to 12 bases. DNA of the CDR3: TGTGCCAGCAGTTTCAAGGGGCAGAGTGGCTACACCTTC. Translation gives CASSFKGQSGYTF.

The rearrangement uses TRBV5-1 and TRBJ2-3; 7 bases fit TRBD2. With 9 bases clipped from V and 0 bases from J, the junction kept 10 bases outside the gene matches. Germline CDR1 SGHRS, CDR2 YFSETQ. The CDR3 is 15 amino acids. The CDR3: CATWRGGGSTDTQYF. As DNA, the CDR3 is TGCGCCACCTGGAGGGGCGGGGGAAGCACAGATACGCAGTATTTT.

The chain carries TRBV19 and TRBJ2-3; D perhaps matches TRBD2 (6 bases). V shed 1 base and J shed 4 bases, with 15 bases lying between them. Looked up from germline, CDR1 is LNHDA and CDR2 is SQIVND (reference sequence). The CDR3 sequence is 16 residues long. CDR3 loop: CASSIGSGSRPDTQYF. The CDR3, as DNA: TGTGCCAGTAGTATAGGATCCGGGAGCAGGCCAGATACGCAGTATTTT.

This clone has just a few counts. The chain combines TRBV27 with TRBJ2-7; D call uncertain. CDR3 length: 12 residues. Trimming left V 1 base short and J 3 bases short, with 4 bases between. Looked up from germline, CDR1 is MNHEY and CDR2 is SMNVEV (reference sequence). CDR3 DNA: TGTGCCAGCAGTTTATTCGGCTACGAGCAGTACTTC. Translating gives CASSLFGYEQYF.

V and J are TRBV10-2 and TRBJ1-1; D call uncertain. The CDR3 has 12 residues. Germline V lookup: CDR1 WSHSY, CDR2 SAAADI. Trimming removed 7 bases at V and 4 bases at J, with 10 bases between. The DNA of the CDR3 is TGCGCCAGCACAGGTGGAGGCACTGAAGCTTTCTTT. It is translated as CASTGGGTEAFF.

The table lists this clone with a count of one. V is TRBV5-4 and J is TRBJ2-5, with TRBD1 identical over 7 bases. The CDR3 has 14 residues. Germline values: CDR1 SGHNT, CDR2 YYREEE (reference sequence). V lost 4 bases, J lost 4 bases, and 7 bases stayed unmatched. CDR3 coding DNA: TGTGCCAGCAGCGTACGGGGACAGAGAGAGACCCAGTACTTC. It encodes CASSVRGQRETQYF.

This rearrangement joins TRBV2 to TRBJ2-3, with D perhaps matching TRBD2 (6 bases). V was pared by 4 bases and J by 6 bases, with 14 bases between. The CDR3 covers 14 residues. Germline V gene sequence: CDR1 SNHLY, CDR2 FYNNEI. CDR3 loop: CASSGGSGRDTQYF. The DNA for the CDR3 is TGTGCCAGCAGTGGAGGTAGCGGCCGGGATACGCAGTATTTT.

This sequence joins TRBV10-3 and TRBJ2-5, with D unclear. Trimming shortened V by 3 bases and J by 5 bases, and 7 bases separated the two germline ends. Germline loops: CDR1 ENHRY, CDR2 SYGVKD. This CDR3 region has 12 residues. CDR3 sequence: CAISDGLETQYF. The CDR3 region has the DNA TGTGCCATCAGTGACGGTTTGGAGACCCAGTACTTC.

The rearrangement uses TRBV5-1 and TRBJ2-5; 7 bases align to TRBD1. CDR1 SGHRS and CDR2 YFSETQ come from the germline V gene. Trimming cost V 4 bases and J 1 base; bases outside gene matches: 4. The CDR3 loop spans 14 amino acids. The CDR3 DNA sequence: TGCGCCAGCAGCCGACAGGGAATCCAAGAGACCCAGTACTTC. Translated: CASSRQGIQETQYF.

V is TRBV21-1 and J is TRBJ1-1; TRBD1 is the table's D call and was not checked against the DNA. TRBV21-1 is assigned pseudogene status. This CDR3 has 15 amino acids. The CDR3 protein is CASSRDRESGTEAFF. The CDR3 DNA is TGTGCCAGCAGCAGAGACAGGGAGTCGGGGACTGAAGCTTTCTTT.

V gene TRBV14 combines with J gene TRBJ1-6, with D unresolved. The V end was cut by 5 bases, the J end by 7 bases, with 15 bases between. Germline CDR1 and CDR2: SGHDN and FVKESK. The CDR3 spans 15 residues. The DNA for the CDR3 is TGTGCCAGCAGCGAACTTGGGCTCTTCAATTCACCCCTCCACTTT. This translates into CASSELGLFNSPLHF.

The V and J genes are TRBV7-2 and TRBJ2-1, with TRBD2 identical over 12 bases. Trimming at V came to 5 bases and at J to 5 bases, leaving 7 bases not matched to a gene. The CDR3 covers 16 residues. Per the germline V gene, CDR1 is SGHTA and CDR2 is FQGNSA. CDR3 DNA sequence: TGTGCCAGCAGCATTACTCTAGCGGGAGGGAACAATGAGCAGTTCTTC. It codes for CASSITLAGGNNEQFF.

The chain joins TRBV14 to TRBJ1-6, with TRBD1 identical over 7 bases. Germline V gives CDR1 SGHDN, CDR2 FVKESK. Trimming removed 0 bases from V and 4 bases from J; junction bases left unmatched: 3. The CDR3 extends over 16 amino acids. This chain's CDR3 is CASSQEMTGYNSPLHF. As DNA, the CDR3 is TGTGCCAGCAGCCAAGAGATGACAGGGTATAATTCACCCCTCCACTTT.

This chain joins TRBV29-1 and TRBJ2-7, with a tentative D call TRBD2 (5 bases). The CDR3 spans 11 residues. The V end lost 4 bases, the J end lost 4 bases, and 8 bases lay between the germline ends. Germline CDR1 is SQVTM and CDR2 is ANQGSEA. This chain's CDR3 is CSVGPGYEQYF. CDR3 sequence (DNA): TGCAGCGTTGGACCGGGGTACGAGCAGTACTTC.

This chain links TRBV20-1 with TRBJ1-1; D remains unclear. From germline, CDR1 is DFQATT and CDR2 SNEGSKA (reference sequence). The V and J ends lost 3 bases and 3 bases respectively, with 11 bases between them. This CDR3 is 13 amino acids long. Here the CDR3 reads CSASAGRYTEAFF. CDR3 nucleotide sequence: TGCAGTGCTAGTGCGGGGAGATACACTGAAGCTTTCTTT.